Below, 24 T cell receptor beta chains from the same sample are listed, as sequenced in a study of shared clonotypes between healthy human individuals. The repertoire was sequenced with immunoSEQ multiplex PCR; TCRdb's copy has only in-frame clones and lacks some. The sample records 2 million to 2.5 million clones, 80% to 95% being singletons. The specimen was naive CD4+ T cells from PBMCs. Indicated subset: CD45RA+ positively selected. The receptors were sampled from a man between 18 and 35 years old in good health. Some clones in this sample may be carry-over from other donors' samples.

This clone was observed once. The same CDR3 can be traced to other DNA sequences in this sample. The gene calls are TRBV28 and TRBJ2-3; D tentatively reads TRBD1 or TRBD2 (5 bases each). CDR3 length: 13 amino acids. Deletions cut 3 bases from V and 6 bases from J, with 10 bases between. The germline V gene encodes CDR1 MDHEN and CDR2 SYDVKM. CDR3 nucleotide sequence: TGTGCCAGCAGTTTTCCTGGGACCGATACGCAGTATTTT. Residues: CASSFPGTDTQYF.

V gene TRBV6-5 combines with J gene TRBJ1-2; TRBD1 matches at 7 bases. The CDR3 is 13 amino acids. V lost 5 bases to trimming and J lost 2 bases; unmatched junction nucleotides: 2. Germline V lookup: CDR1 MNHEY, CDR2 SVGAGI. The chain's CDR3 is CASSDRVNYGYTF. The DNA for the CDR3 is TGTGCCAGCAGTGACAGGGTCAACTATGGCTACACCTTC.

V and J are TRBV28 and TRBJ2-7; D not resolved. Per germline, CDR1 MDHEN and CDR2 SYDVKM. V lost 7 bases to trimming and J lost 6 bases, with 19 bases between them. The CDR3 loop spans 14 amino acids. In DNA, the CDR3 is TGTGCCAGCATTCTGTCTCGGCCGTCCGGCGAGCAGTACTTC. Translated: CASILSRPSGEQYF.

The V and J genes are TRBV9 and TRBJ2-6; 7 bases map to TRBD1. The CDR3 runs to 15 residues. Trimming at V came to 4 bases and at J to 4 bases, leaving 5 bases not matched to a gene. Germline V gene sequence: CDR1 SGDLS, CDR2 YYNGEE. The chain's CDR3 is CASSSTGAGANVLTF. CDR3 coding DNA: TGTGCCAGCAGCTCTACAGGGGCCGGGGCCAACGTCCTGACTTTC. Variable domain in full (rest from reference TRBV9 and TRBJ2-6): DSGVTQTPKHLITATGQRVTLRCSPRSGDLSVYWYQQSLDQGLQFLIQYYNGEERAKGNILERFSAQQFPDLHSELNLSSLELGDSALYFCASSSTGAGANVLTFGAGSRLTVL.

CDR3 sequence reads: CASSEGLAEGYEQYF. The CDR3 DNA reads TGCGCCAGCAGTGAAGGGCTTGCAGAGGGGTACGAGCAGTACTTC. This rearrangement joins TRBV10-1 to TRBJ2-7; D might be TRBD1 or TRBD2, each matching 5 bases. V lost 3 bases, J lost 4 bases, and 16 bases lay in between. The CDR3 is made up of 15 amino acids. Germline V gene sequence: CDR1 WNHNN, CDR2 SYGVQD (reference sequence).

The J gene is TRBJ2-2, the V gene TRBV7-2; the match to TRBD2 covers 9 bases. Unmatched junction bases numbered 6, after V lost 5 bases and J lost 5 bases. This CDR3 has 15 residues. Germline V gene data show CDR1 as SGHTA and CDR2 as FQGNSA. In DNA, the CDR3 is TGTGCCAGCAGCGTGGCTAGCGGGAAGACCGGGGAGCTGTTTTTT. This sequence encodes CASSVASGKTGELFF.

Only a few counts were recorded for this clone. This chain links TRBV27 with TRBJ1-2; D gene uncertain. V gave up 6 bases and J gave up 7 bases, with 21 bases separating them. Germline CDR1 and CDR2: MNHEY and SMNVEV (reference sequence). The CDR3 contains 15 residues. The CDR3 reads CASSNDGKGNAGYTF. The CDR3 DNA reads TGTGCCAGCAGCAATGATGGTAAAGGGAATGCTGGCTACACCTTC.

The chain couples TRBV28 to TRBJ2-3; 7 positions agree with TRBD1. Trimming removed 5 bases from V and 7 bases from J; junction bases left unmatched: 9. There are 14 residues in the CDR3. From germline, CDR1 is MDHEN and CDR2 SYDVKM. The CDR3 DNA follows: TGTGCCAGCAGTCCCACCCGGGACAGTAATACGCAGTATTTT. Amino acids: CASSPTRDSNTQYF.

The chain combines TRBV28 with TRBJ2-5; D unresolved. This CDR3 is 15 amino acids long. CDR1 and CDR2 (germline): MDHEN, SYDVKM. Deletions cut 3 bases from V and 4 bases from J, with 15 bases between. The CDR3 nucleotides read TGTGCCAGCAGTTTGCCCCCCCCGGTTGGAGAGACCCAGTACTTC. The encoded protein is CASSLPPPVGETQYF.

The rearrangement joins TRBV10-3 to TRBJ2-4; no clear D. Deletions cut 11 bases from V and 7 bases from J, with 15 bases between. Germline lookup yields CDR1 ENHRY and CDR2 SYGVKD. This CDR3 has 12 amino acids. As DNA, the CDR3 is TGTGCCTCCGGACCTACCCCGAACATTCAGTACTTC. This codes for CASGPTPNIQYF.

The rearrangement uses TRBV30 and TRBJ2-5; 8 nucleotides align to TRBD2. V gave up 0 bases and J gave up 3 bases; unmatched junction bases: 0. Germline V gene sequence: CDR1 GTSNPN, CDR2 SVGIG (reference sequence). This CDR3 has 13 residues. CDR3 protein: CAWSVAGEETQYF. The CDR3 coding sequence is TGTGCCTGGAGTGTAGCGGGAGAAGAGACCCAGTACTTC.

This rearrangement joins TRBV4-3 to TRBJ1-2; tentative D call: TRBD1 (5 bases). This CDR3 spans 15 amino acids. The germline V gene encodes CDR1 LGHNA and CDR2 YSLEER. Between the trimmed V and J ends, which lost 0 bases and 3 bases, there was a span of 11 bases. The CDR3 protein is CASSQDLQVYYGYTF. The CDR3 nucleotides read TGCGCCAGCAGCCAAGATCTACAGGTTTACTATGGCTACACCTTC.

A single count supports this clone. The chain employs TRBV27 and TRBJ1-2; the D gene is possibly TRBD1 (6 bases). Germline lookup yields CDR1 MNHEY and CDR2 SMNVEV (reference sequence). The CDR3 is 15 amino acids. With 7 bases removed from V and 4 bases from J, the gap between germline ends came to 19 bases. The CDR3 reads CASTLRGAGGYGYTF. The CDR3 DNA reads TGTGCCAGCACCTTGAGGGGGGCAGGTGGCTATGGCTACACCTTC.

In this sample, this clone turned up once. The V gene is TRBV28, the J gene TRBJ1-5, with 7 bases fitting TRBD1. The CDR3 consists of 15 residues. The germline gives CDR1 MDHEN, CDR2 SYDVKM. V trimming: 6 bases; J trimming: 4 bases; junction bases outside the gene matches: 9. The chain's CDR3 is CASSSRDRANQPQHF. Written as DNA, the CDR3 is TGTGCCAGCAGCTCCCGGGACAGAGCTAATCAGCCCCAGCATTTT.

The chain combines TRBV10-3 with TRBJ1-3, with D unclear. Germline values: CDR1 ENHRY, CDR2 SYGVKD. The CDR3 sequence is 17 residues long. The V end lost 3 bases, the J end lost 3 bases, and 18 bases lay between the germline ends. The CDR3: CAISERRSGLNGNTIYF. The DNA of the CDR3 is TGTGCCATCAGTGAACGTCGATCGGGTCTAAATGGAAACACCATATATTTT.

V gene TRBV6-5 combines with J gene TRBJ2-3; 10 bases are a match to TRBD2. CDR3 length: 14 residues. V gave up 4 bases and J gave up 7 bases; unmatched junction bases: 5. Germline values: CDR1 MNHEY, CDR2 SVGAGI. CDR3 residues: CASSSASGSYTQYF. For the CDR3, the DNA is TGTGCCAGCAGTTCTGCTAGCGGGAGTTATACGCAGTATTTT.

The chain is built from TRBV4-1 and TRBJ2-3; no clear D. CDR1 and CDR2 from the germline V gene are MGHRA and YSYEKL. Trimming cost V 4 bases and J 5 bases, with 7 bases left between them. The CDR3 consists of 12 residues. The CDR3 sequence: CASSLPRDTQYF. The CDR3 nucleotides are TGCGCCAGCAGCCTGCCCCGAGATACGCAGTATTTT.

This clone has just one count. V gene TRBV6-1 combines with J gene TRBJ2-7, with 7 positions matching TRBD1. Per the germline V gene, CDR1 is MNHNS and CDR2 is SASEGT. This CDR3 is 16 amino acids long. Germline trimming cut 6 bases from V and 3 bases from J; bases unmatched to any gene: 14. The CDR3 here is CASRERQGRPRYEQYF. The CDR3 bases are TGTGCCAGCAGGGAAAGACAGGGCCGGCCTCGCTACGAGCAGTACTTC.

The genes are TRBV12-2 and TRBJ1-1; the table assigns TRBD1, which was not confirmed against the DNA. TRBV12-2 is listed as a pseudogene. The CDR3 runs to 12 residues. The CDR3 reads CASRLEGSEAFF. The CDR3 nucleotides are TGTGCAAGTCGCTTAGAGGGGTCTGAAGCTTTCTTT.

V usage is TRBV7-2 and J usage is TRBJ2-1; D ambiguous. Germline V lookup: CDR1 SGHTA, CDR2 FQGNSA. The CDR3 covers 12 residues. V gave up 5 bases and J gave up 13 bases, with 15 bases separating them. The CDR3: CASSQTHSEQFF. CDR3 nucleotide sequence: TGTGCCAGCAGCCAAACTCACAGTGAACAGTTCTTC.

V and J are TRBV7-8 and TRBJ2-1; maybe TRBD2 (6 bases). V was pared by 3 bases and J by 1 base, with 10 bases between. This CDR3 contains 15 residues. Germline V gene lookup returns CDR1 SGHVS and CDR2 FQNEAQ. CDR3 nucleotides: TGTGCCAGCAGCTTGGAGGGTGGTTCCTACAATGAGCAGTTCTTC. Its protein product is CASSLEGGSYNEQFF.

This chain uses TRBV5-1 with TRBJ2-1; the D call may be TRBD1 or TRBD2 (5 bases each). V was clipped by 4 bases and J by 6 bases, with 14 bases between them. The CDR3 spans 14 residues. Germline assignment: CDR1 SGHRS and CDR2 YFSETQ. For the CDR3, the DNA is TGCGCCAGCAGCCCCCCGGGACCTGGCAATGAGCAGTTCTTC. The encoded protein is CASSPPGPGNEQFF.

This chain joins TRBV28 and TRBJ2-1, with 9 bases fitting TRBD1. The CDR3 spans 17 residues. Germline V lookup: CDR1 MDHEN, CDR2 SYDVKM. The V and J ends lost 7 bases and 0 bases, in that order; junction bases with no gene match: 10. As DNA, the CDR3 is TGTGCCAGCAACACCCCTTGGGACAGGGCCTCCTACAATGAGCAGTTCTTC. Residues: CASNTPWDRASYNEQFF.

This chain uses TRBV7-3 with TRBJ2-2; 7 bases map to TRBD1. Germline CDR1 SGHTA, CDR2 FQGTGA. V lost 2 bases, J lost 4 bases, and 1 base stayed unmatched. The CDR3 has 14 amino acids. CDR3 sequence reads: CASSLGTATGELFF. The CDR3 nucleotides are TGTGCCAGCAGCTTAGGGACAGCCACCGGGGAGCTGTTTTTT.